The T cell receptor beta chain described here comes from a study of radiotherapy plus CTLA-4 blockade in lung cancer. Study-wide results and caveats: Clones of tumor-derived TCRs expanded in blood after radiotherapy plus ipilimumab.

Trimming at V came to 7 bases and at J to 3 bases, leaving 3 bases not matched to a gene. CDR1 is SGHAT and CDR2 is FQNNGV in the germline V gene. The CDR3 contains 14 residues. In regard to this clone: Its antigen is not identified.

The method was immunoSEQ multiplex PCR; TCRdb's version includes in-frame clones alone and lacks a portion of them. This sample has 95,000 to 150,000 clones, with 85% to 90% found just once. Source: peripheral blood, taken from a patient treated with radiotherapy plus ipilimumab. The chain is built from TRBV11-2 and TRBJ2-1, with 10 bases matching TRBD2. This TCR derives from a human donor with non-small cell lung cancer that progressed on radiotherapy plus ipilimumab. The CDR3 sequence: CASTASGSYNEQFF. In nucleotides, the CDR3 is TGTGCCAGCACCGCTAGCGGGAGCTACAATGAGCAGTTCTTC.